This T cell receptor beta chain was identified in a study of cytomegalovirus exposure and HLA in healthy donors. V lost 2 bases, J lost 7 bases, and 10 bases lay in between. Per germline, CDR1 SGHRS and CDR2 YFSETQ. This CDR3 has 14 residues. Regarding the study as a whole: TCR sequences were mostly rare, though some public TCRs occurred in many donors. The investigators catalogued 150 to 200 TCR beta chains as cytomegalovirus-associated. In vitro experiments confirmed that three CMV-associated chains were specific for CMV antigens.

The method was immunoSEQ multiplex PCR; TCRdb's version includes in-frame clones alone and lacks a portion of them. This sample has 180,000 or so clones, with approximately 86% found just once. Concerning this clone itself: The antigen remains unidentified.

The chain couples TRBV5-1 to TRBJ1-6; D uncertain. Input material: PBMCs. This TCR was recovered from a man in his thirties or forties in good health and CMV-seropositive. CDR3 in DNA: TGCGCCAGCAGCTTTGGGCCAGAGAATTCACCCCTCCACTTT. Protein sequence: CASSFGPENSPLHF.